This T cell receptor beta chain appears in the sequencing data of a study of T-cell reconstitution after alpha-beta-depleted transplantation in children (dated by TCRdb to 2016 to 2018). About the investigation overall: Using TCR repertoire profiling, the study followed T-cell immune reconstitution in a quantitative way in children after TCRalphabeta/CD19-depleted allogeneic hematopoietic cell transplantation. Summary of the overall study and its limitations: About two months after transplant, the apparently early recovery of alphabetaT-cell counts reportedly depended on just several hundred clones that had expanded rapidly and came from non-depleted graft cells. In some patients, the high TCRbeta diversity seen at day 60 was put down to recipient T cells and intrathymic progenitors that had survived conditioning. The frequencies of hyperexpanded clones fell over the following months, and after one year, T-cell counts and TCRbeta diversity were mostly attributed to newly produced T cells.

Library construction relied on PCR. Data came from an Illumina HiSeq 2500. TCR libraries were prepared with molecular barcoding, using unique molecular identifiers to normalize TCRbeta repertoire quantification. TCRdb reworked the public reads: Q25 trimming with fastp, MiXCR clone assembly, productive beta chains retained. Merged by CDR3 protein, the rows form single entries marked with the most common genes and DNA. This sample holds approximately 520,000 distinct CDR3 sequences; roughly an eighth were observed only once. The top ten clonotypes cover approximately 15% of the sample. In light of the paper, this sample's treatment or condition label describes: allogeneic hematopoietic cell transplantation with graft depleted of TCRalphabeta T cells and CD19 B cells. TCRalphabeta/CD19-depleted allogeneic hematopoietic cell grafts were given to the transplant recipients, all of whom were children. This clonotype was observed a few times. This clone's antigen is unknown. Base qualities are not at hand, and no much larger clone is one base apart.

The CDR3 measures 15 amino acids from cysteine to phenylalanine. Solely the CDR3 DNA is kept, with 45 bases framed from the first base. V is pruned by 4 bases and J by 4 bases, leaving 7 bases of the junction without a gene match. The germline V gene yields SGHRS for CDR1 and YFSETQ for CDR2. The chain is assembled from TRBV5-1 and TRBJ2-1, with 8 bases in between that match TRBD2. The sequence was obtained from a female patient aged 2-10 years who had a stem cell transplant for aplastic anemia, so the T cells may come from the graft donor. The material was PBMCs, mostly from graft donor cells, obtained 180 days after TCRalphabeta/CD19-depleted stem cell transplant. The bases read TGCGCCAGCAGCGTACCGGGACTAGGGTACAATGAGCAGTTCTTC. Its protein reads: CASSVPGLGYNEQFF.